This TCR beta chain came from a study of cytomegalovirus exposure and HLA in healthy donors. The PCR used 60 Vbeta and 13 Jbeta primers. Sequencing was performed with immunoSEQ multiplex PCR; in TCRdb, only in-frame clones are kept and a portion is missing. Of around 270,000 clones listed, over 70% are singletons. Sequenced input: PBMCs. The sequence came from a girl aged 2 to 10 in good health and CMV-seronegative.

This chain's CDR3 is CASSLDTTGAKMNTEAFF. As DNA, the CDR3 is TGTGCCAGCAGCTTAGATACTACAGGGGCTAAAATGAACACTGAAGCTTTCTTT. The chain uses TRBV7-6 and TRBJ1-1; 7 nucleotides match TRBD1. Losses at the gene ends were 1 base for V and 0 bases for J; bases not matched to a gene: 11. Germline values: CDR1 SGHVS, CDR2 FNYEAQ. The CDR3 spans 18 residues.